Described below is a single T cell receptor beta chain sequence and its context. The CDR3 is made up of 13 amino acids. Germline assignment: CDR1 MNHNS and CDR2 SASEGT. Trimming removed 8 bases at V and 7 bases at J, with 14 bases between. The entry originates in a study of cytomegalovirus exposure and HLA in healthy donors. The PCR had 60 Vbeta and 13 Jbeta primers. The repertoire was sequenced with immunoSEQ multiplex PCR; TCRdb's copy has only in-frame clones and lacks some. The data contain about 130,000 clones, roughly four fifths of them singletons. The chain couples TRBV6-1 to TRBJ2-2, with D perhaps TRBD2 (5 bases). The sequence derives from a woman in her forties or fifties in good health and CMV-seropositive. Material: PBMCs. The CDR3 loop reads CASPGFLGGELFF. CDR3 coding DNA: TGTGCCAGCCCGGGGTTTTTGGGCGGGGAGCTGTTTTTT.